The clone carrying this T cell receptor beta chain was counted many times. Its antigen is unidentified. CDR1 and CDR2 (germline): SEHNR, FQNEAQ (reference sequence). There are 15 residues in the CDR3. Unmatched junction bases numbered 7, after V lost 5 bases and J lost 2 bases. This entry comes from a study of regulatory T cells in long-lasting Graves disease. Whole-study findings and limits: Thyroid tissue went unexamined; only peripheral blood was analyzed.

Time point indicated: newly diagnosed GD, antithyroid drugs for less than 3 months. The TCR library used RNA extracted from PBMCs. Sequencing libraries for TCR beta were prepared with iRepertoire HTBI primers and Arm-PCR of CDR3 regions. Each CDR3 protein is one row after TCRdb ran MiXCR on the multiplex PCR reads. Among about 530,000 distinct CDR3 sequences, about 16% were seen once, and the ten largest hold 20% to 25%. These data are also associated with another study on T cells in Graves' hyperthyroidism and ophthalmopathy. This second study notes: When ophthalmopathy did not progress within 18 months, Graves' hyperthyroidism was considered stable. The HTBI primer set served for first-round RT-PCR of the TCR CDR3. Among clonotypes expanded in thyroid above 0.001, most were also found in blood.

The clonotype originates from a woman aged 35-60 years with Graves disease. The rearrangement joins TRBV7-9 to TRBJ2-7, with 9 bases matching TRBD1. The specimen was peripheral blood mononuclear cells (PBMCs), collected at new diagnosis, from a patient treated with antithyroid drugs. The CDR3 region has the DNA TGTGCCAGCAGCCCCCGGGACAGGGAAACCTACGAGCAGTACTTC. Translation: CASSPRDRETYEQYF. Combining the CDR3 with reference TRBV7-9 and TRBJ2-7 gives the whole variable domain DTGVSQNPRHKITKRGQNVTFRCDPISEHNRLYWYRQTLGQGPEFLTYFQNEAQLEKSRLLSDRFSAERPKGSFSTLEIQRTEQGDSAMYLCASSPRDRETYEQYFGPGTRLTVT.